This T cell receptor (beta chain) derives from a study of blood T cell repertoires in COVID-19. The V gene lost 1 base and the J gene lost 4 bases, with 13 bases spanning the gap. Germline values: CDR1 LGHDT, CDR2 YNNKEL (reference sequence). The CDR3 spans 15 residues. TCRdb's copy holds only in-frame clones and misses some; the assay was immunoSEQ multiplex PCR. The table lists around 150,000 clones, over 60% of them singletons. The clonotype comes from a man in his fifties with acute or convalescent COVID-19. The gene calls are TRBV3-1 (or the pseudogene TRBV3-2) and TRBJ1-2; TRBD1 is a possible D gene (6 bases). Sequenced sample: peripheral blood. CDR3 sequence: CASSQGGRGGYGYTF. Here the CDR3 DNA reads TGTGCCAGCAGCCAAGGGGGAAGGGGGGGCTATGGCTACACCTTC.